Listed here are 5 T cell receptor beta chains from one sample, sequenced in a study of T cells of healthy individuals. TCRdb reanalysed the 5' RACE reads using MiXCR and keeps one entry per CDR3 protein. There are 85,000 to 100,000 distinct CDR3 sequences in the sample; around 17% occur only once, and 6% to 8% lies in the top ten. The receptors were gathered from a human donor in good health.

This clonotype has more than one count but fewer than ten. The chain uses TRBV28 and TRBJ2-7, with D maybe TRBD1 (5 bases). V dropped 9 bases and J dropped 4 bases, with 16 bases sitting between them. Germline V lookup: CDR1 MDHEN, CDR2 SYDVKM. CDR3 size: 13 residues. DNA of the CDR3: TGTGCCAGTACCCTGGCAGGGAAGTACGAGCAGTACTTC. Translated, it gives CASTLAGKYEQYF.

The J gene is TRBJ1-6, the V gene TRBV7-9; D is possibly TRBD1 (6 bases). Germline V gene sequence: CDR1 SEHNR, CDR2 FQNEAQ (reference sequence). The V end lost 6 bases, the J end lost 11 bases, and 14 bases lay between the germline ends. The CDR3 loop spans 13 amino acids. This chain's CDR3 is CASSEGGGTPLHF. In DNA, the CDR3 is TGTGCCAGCAGTGAGGGGGGAGGAACACCCCTCCACTTT.

A word on this clonotype: The junction departs from germline at one end; a sequencing error may be responsible. V is TRBV20-1 and J is TRBJ2-3; D unresolved. CDR1 DFQATT and CDR2 SNEGSKA come from the germline V gene (reference sequence). The CDR3 totals 8 residues. The CDR3 here is CSASPPSF. CDR3 in DNA: TGCAGTGCTAGCCCCCCCTCTTTT.

This rearrangement joins TRBV5-1 to TRBJ2-3; no reliable D call. Germline CDR1 and CDR2: SGHRS and YFSETQ. V was clipped by 2 bases and J by 5 bases, with 9 bases between them. The CDR3 extends over 13 amino acids. The CDR3, as DNA: TGCGCCAGCAGCTTTCAAGGGAAAGATACGCAGTATTTT. Translating it yields CASSFQGKDTQYF. The full variable domain, with the rest looked up from reference TRBV5-1 and TRBJ2-3, is KAGVTQTPRYLIKTRGQQVTLSCSPISGHRSVSWYQQTPGQGLQFLFEYFSETQRNKGNFPGRFSGRQFSNSRSEMNVSTLELGDSALYLCASSFQGKDTQYFGPGTRLTVL.

The V gene is TRBV10-3, the J gene TRBJ1-1; D gene unclear. V gave up 10 bases and J gave up 0 bases, with 9 bases separating them. Germline loops: CDR1 ENHRY, CDR2 SYGVKD. The CDR3 loop spans 12 amino acids. The CDR3 is CATRRMNTEAFF. CDR3 DNA: TGTGCCACTAGACGGATGAACACTGAAGCTTTCTTT.